A selection of T cell receptor beta chains follows, all from one sample in a study of siplizumab effects on memory and regulatory T cells. TCRdb keeps only in-frame clones here, not all; method: immunoSEQ multiplex PCR. Of 90,000 to 110,000 clones detected, about 93% appear once; the ten largest clones hold approximately 0.3%. The sequenced sample was CD4+ T cells sorted from blood. All receptors derive from a human donor in good health. CDR3s include the opening cysteine and the closing phenylalanine or tryptophan. Each record gives: D gene, J gene, V gene, clone size, CDR3 protein, CDR3 DNA. The D gene is left open where the match is weak. Not every row has a clone size; where given, it reads once, few, many or a size class.

D gene: .; J gene: TRBJ2-1; V gene: TRBV27; clone size: .; CDR3 protein: CASSDGSLSEDEQFF; CDR3 DNA: TGTGCCAGCAGCGACGGGAGCCTGTCCGAGGATGAGCAGTTCTTC
D gene: .; J gene: TRBJ1-3; V gene: TRBV6-1; clone size: .; CDR3 protein: CASSEIEGNTIYF; CDR3 DNA: TGTGCCAGCAGTGAAATCGAGGGAAACACCATATATTTT
D gene: TRBD2; J gene: TRBJ2-1; V gene: TRBV7-9; clone size: .; CDR3 protein: CASSFLSSGRDEQFF; CDR3 DNA: TGTGCCAGCAGCTTCCTGAGCAGCGGGAGGGATGAGCAGTTCTTC
D gene: .; J gene: TRBJ2-1; V gene: TRBV7-2; clone size: .; CDR3 protein: CASSSEPGSNEQFF; CDR3 DNA: TGTGCCAGCAGCTCGGAACCCGGGAGCAATGAGCAGTTCTTC
D gene: .; J gene: TRBJ1-1; V gene: TRBV2; clone size: once; CDR3 protein: CASSEETEAFF; CDR3 DNA: TGTGCCAGCAGTGAAGAAACTGAAGCTTTCTTT
D gene: TRBD2; J gene: TRBJ2-2; V gene: TRBV10-2; clone size: .; CDR3 protein: CASIEGLAGGNGELFF; CDR3 DNA: TGCGCCAGCATCGAGGGGTTAGCGGGGGGGAACGGGGAGCTGTTTTTT
D gene: TRBD1; J gene: TRBJ1-5; V gene: TRBV6-4; clone size: .; CDR3 protein: CASSSRQGSNQPQHF; CDR3 DNA: TGTGCCAGCAGTTCTCGACAGGGTTCTAATCAGCCCCAGCATTTT
D gene: TRBD2; J gene: TRBJ2-3; V gene: TRBV7-2; clone size: .; CDR3 protein: CASSLRLAGEADTQYF; CDR3 DNA: TGTGCCAGCAGCTTACGGCTAGCGGGAGAAGCAGATACGCAGTATTTT
D gene: .; J gene: TRBJ1-1; V gene: TRBV10-3; clone size: .; CDR3 protein: CAISMNTEAFF; CDR3 DNA: TGTGCCATCAGTATGAACACTGAAGCTTTCTTT
D gene: .; J gene: TRBJ2-7; V gene: TRBV7-9; clone size: once; CDR3 protein: CASSPSSYEQYF; CDR3 DNA: TGTGCCAGCAGCCCGAGCTCCTACGAGCAGTACTTC
D gene: .; J gene: TRBJ2-1; V gene: TRBV5-1; clone size: .; CDR3 protein: CASSLGNRVGEQFF; CDR3 DNA: TGCGCCAGCAGCTTGGGCAATCGGGTGGGTGAGCAGTTCTTC
D gene: .; J gene: TRBJ1-4; V gene: TRBV5-4; clone size: .; CDR3 protein: CASSLDRYNEKLFF; CDR3 DNA: TGTGCCAGCAGCTTAGACAGATATAATGAAAAACTGTTTTTT
D gene: .; J gene: TRBJ2-2; V gene: TRBV2; clone size: .; CDR3 protein: CASSPPGGGTGELFF; CDR3 DNA: TGTGCCAGCAGTCCCCCAGGAGGGGGGACCGGGGAGCTGTTTTTT
D gene: .; J gene: TRBJ1-4; V gene: TRBV19; clone size: .; CDR3 protein: CASRETTFNEKLFF; CDR3 DNA: TGTGCCAGTAGGGAGACAACTTTTAATGAAAAACTGTTTTTT
D gene: TRBD1; J gene: TRBJ2-7; V gene: TRBV6-5; clone size: .; CDR3 protein: CASSKGQFYEQYF; CDR3 DNA: TGTGCCAGCAGTAAGGGACAGTTCTACGAGCAGTACTTC
D gene: .; J gene: TRBJ1-3; V gene: TRBV9; clone size: .; CDR3 protein: CASSVGSGVPLSGNTIYF; CDR3 DNA: TGTGCCAGCAGCGTAGGATCGGGGGTGCCCCTCTCTGGAAACACCATATATTTT
D gene: .; J gene: TRBJ1-1; V gene: TRBV23-1; clone size: once; CDR3 protein: CASSYRANTEAFF; CDR3 DNA: TGCGCCAGCAGCTACAGAGCAAACACTGAAGCTTTCTTT
D gene: .; J gene: TRBJ1-1; V gene: TRBV19; clone size: .; CDR3 protein: CASSHRPGGGGTEAFF; CDR3 DNA: TGTGCCAGTAGTCACCGTCCTGGGGGCGGCGGGACTGAAGCTTTCTTT
D gene: .; J gene: TRBJ1-6; V gene: TRBV6-5; clone size: few; CDR3 protein: CASSKSSANSPLHF; CDR3 DNA: TGTGCCAGCAGTAAATCATCGGCTAATTCACCCCTCCACTTT
D gene: .; J gene: TRBJ2-7; V gene: TRBV5-3; clone size: once; CDR3 protein: CARSPCGGPRSGSEQYF; CDR3 DNA: TGTGCCAGAAGCCCCTGTGGGGGGCCTAGGTCGGGCTCCGAGCAGTACTTC
D gene: .; J gene: TRBJ2-3; V gene: TRBV18; clone size: .; CDR3 protein: CASSPPSRVGDTQYF; CDR3 DNA: TGTGCCAGCTCACCACCGTCTCGGGTTGGAGATACGCAGTATTTT
D gene: .; J gene: TRBJ2-7; V gene: TRBV5-1; clone size: .; CDR3 protein: CASSTFLGNEQYF; CDR3 DNA: TGCGCCAGCAGCACCTTTCTGGGGAACGAGCAGTACTTC
D gene: TRBD1; J gene: TRBJ1-4; V gene: TRBV2; clone size: .; CDR3 protein: CASRRTGATNEKLFF; CDR3 DNA: TGTGCCAGCAGAAGGACAGGAGCAACTAATGAAAAACTGTTTTTT
D gene: .; J gene: TRBJ2-1; V gene: TRBV5-1; clone size: .; CDR3 protein: CASSLAVGSYNEQFF; CDR3 DNA: TGCGCCAGCAGCTTGGCTGTGGGGTCCTACAATGAGCAGTTCTTC
D gene: TRBD2; J gene: TRBJ2-1; V gene: TRBV18; clone size: .; CDR3 protein: CASSLSLAGRYNEQFF; CDR3 DNA: TGTGCCAGCTCACTCTCACTAGCGGGACGTTACAATGAGCAGTTCTTC
D gene: TRBD1; J gene: TRBJ1-2; V gene: TRBV5-4; clone size: once; CDR3 protein: CASSLARGQGALYGYTF; CDR3 DNA: TGTGCCAGCAGCTTGGCCCGTGGACAGGGGGCTCTCTATGGCTACACCTTC
D gene: TRBD2; J gene: TRBJ2-7; V gene: TRBV6-1; clone size: .; CDR3 protein: CASSISGRAAYEQYF; CDR3 DNA: TGTGCCAGCAGCATCAGCGGGAGGGCGGCCTACGAGCAGTACTTC
D gene: .; J gene: TRBJ1-2; V gene: TRBV4-1; clone size: .; CDR3 protein: CASSQDRSLNYGYTF; CDR3 DNA: TGCGCCAGCAGCCAAGATCGATCACTTAACTATGGCTACACCTTC
D gene: .; J gene: TRBJ1-6; V gene: TRBV7-3; clone size: .; CDR3 protein: CASSRHYNSPLHF; CDR3 DNA: TGTGCCAGCAGCCGACATTATAATTCACCCCTCCACTTT